The 22 T cell receptor beta chains below come from one sample, sequenced in a study. TCRdb re-called the RT-PCR reads with MiXCR, one entry per CDR3 protein. In the table there are hundreds of thousands of distinct CDR3 sequences, 14% of which are singletons. Sequencing input: memory CD4+ T cells from blood. The receptors originated from a female donor in good health, serving as a healthy control.

The chain is built from TRBV29-1 and TRBJ2-6; D not certain. V lost 6 bases, J lost 0 bases, and 12 bases lay in between. CDR1 and CDR2 from the germline V gene are SQVTM and ANQGSEA. This CDR3 spans 15 amino acids. CDR3 DNA sequence: TGCAGCGTGGGAATGCAGAGCTCTGGGGCCAACGTCCTGACTTTC. It is translated as CSVGMQSSGANVLTF. The full variable domain, with the rest looked up from reference TRBV29-1 and TRBJ2-6, is SAVISQKPSRDICQRGTSLTIQCQVDSQVTMMFWYRQQPGQSLTLIATANQGSEATYESGFVIDKFPISRPNLTFSTLTVSNMSPEDSSIYLCSVGMQSSGANVLTFGAGSRLTVL.

This clonotype has just a few counts. The rearrangement joins TRBV7-2 to TRBJ2-1, with 8 bases fitting TRBD2. CDR1 and CDR2 from the germline V gene are SGHTA and FQGNSA. The CDR3 extends over 16 amino acids. V lost 5 bases and J lost 2; bases outside the gene matches: 8. The CDR3 loop reads CASSLNGRATYNEQFF. Written as DNA, the CDR3 is TGTGCCAGCAGCCTTAACGGGAGGGCCACCTACAATGAGCAGTTCTTC. Variable domain in full (rest from reference TRBV7-2 and TRBJ2-1): GAGVSQSPSNKVTEKGKDVELRCDPISGHTALYWYRQSLGQGLEFLIYFQGNSAPDKSGLPSDRFSAERTGGSVSTLTIQRTQQEDSAVYLCASSLNGRATYNEQFFGPGTRLTVL.

The rearrangement links TRBV5-1 to TRBJ2-5; D is perhaps TRBD1 (5 bases). CDR3 length: 13 residues. V gave up 2 bases and J gave up 5 bases, with 10 bases separating them. Germline V gene sequence: CDR1 SGHRS, CDR2 YFSETQ. The CDR3, as DNA: TGCGCCAGCAGCTTACAGGCTAGGGAGACCCAGTACTTC. Its protein is CASSLQARETQYF.

In this sample, this clonotype turned up many times. The rearrangement joins TRBV12-3 or TRBV12-4 to TRBJ2-2; D is perhaps TRBD2 (7 bases). V was trimmed by 4 bases and J by 3 bases, leaving 12 bases between them. This CDR3 comprises 15 residues. In nucleotides, the CDR3 is TGTGCCAGCAGTTGGGGGGGCGCGGACACCGGGGAGCTGTTTTTT. Amino acids: CASSWGGADTGELFF.

The chain carries TRBV20-1 and TRBJ1-5, with D hard to call. The CDR3 contains 12 residues. V lost 0 bases and J 6 bases, leaving 6 bases between the germline ends. Germline CDR1 is DFQATT and CDR2 is SNEGSKA (reference sequence). CDR3 amino acids: CSAREGSQPQHF. The CDR3 DNA sequence: TGCAGTGCTAGAGAGGGGAGTCAGCCCCAGCATTTT.

In the case of this clonotype: Mismatch with germline at one junction end may stem from a read error. The V gene is TRBV7-7, the J gene TRBJ2-5, with unresolved D. Germline CDR1 and CDR2: SSHAT and FNYEAQ (reference sequence). The CDR3 has 13 amino acids. In nucleotides, the CDR3 is TGTGCTAGCAGCTCTCAGAGTCAAGAGACCCAGTACTTC. Amino acid sequence: CASSSQSQETQYF. The complete variable domain, with remaining parts taken from reference TRBV7-7 and TRBJ2-5, reads GAGVSQSPRYKVTKRGQDVTLRCDPISSHATLYWYQQALGQGPEFLTYFNYEAQPDKSGLPSDRFSAERPEGSISTLTIQRTEQRDSAMYRCASSSQSQETQYFGPGTRLLVL.

This clonotype was seen a handful of times. The chain uses TRBV7-9 and TRBJ1-1, with a possible D match to TRBD1 (5 bases). Between the trimmed V and J ends, which lost 5 bases and 0 bases, there was a span of 13 bases. The length of the CDR3 is 15 residues. Germline assignment: CDR1 SEHNR and CDR2 FQNEAQ (reference sequence). Here the CDR3 reads CASSLGGFLNTEAFF. As DNA, the CDR3 is TGTGCCAGCAGCCTCGGGGGGTTCCTGAACACTGAAGCTTTCTTT.

This clonotype was seen ten or more times. The V call is TRBV6-2 or TRBV6-3, the J call TRBJ2-3, with 7 bases that match TRBD2. This CDR3 is built from 15 residues. CDR1 and CDR2 from the germline V gene are MNHEY and SVGEGT. The V and J ends lost 4 bases and 5 bases, in that order; junction bases with no gene match: 9. The DNA for the CDR3 is TGTGCCAGCAGTTCCGTTCTAGGGAGGGGAGATACGCAGTATTTT. Protein: CASSSVLGRGDTQYF.

This clonotype occurred a few times. The V and J genes are TRBV5-8 and TRBJ2-3, with D hard to call. The V gene lost 2 bases and the J gene lost 4 bases, with 8 bases spanning the gap. Germline CDR1 is SGHTS and CDR2 is YDEGEE. This CDR3 has 13 amino acids. The CDR3 DNA reads as TGTGCCAGCAGCTTTCGTAGAGCAGATACGCAGTATTTT. Translated: CASSFRRADTQYF. The full variable domain, rest sourced from reference TRBV5-8 and TRBJ2-3, is EAGVTQSPTHLIKTRGQQATLRCSPISGHTSVYWYQQALGLGLQFLLWYDEGEERNRGNFPPRFSGRQFPNYSSELNVNALELEDSALYLCASSFRRADTQYFGPGTRLTVL.

The gene calls are TRBV12-3 or TRBV12-4 and TRBJ1-3; the D gene is possibly TRBD1 (5 bases). The CDR3 length is 14 residues. Trimming cost V 8 bases and J 1 base, with 12 bases left between them. The CDR3 loop is CASGLRGSGNTIYF. CDR3 sequence (DNA): TGTGCCAGCGGGTTGAGGGGATCTGGAAACACCATATATTTT.

The gene calls are TRBV27 and TRBJ1-1; D is unclear. V lost 3 bases to trimming and J lost 1 base, with 9 bases between them. Per the germline V gene, CDR1 is MNHEY and CDR2 is SMNVEV (reference sequence). This CDR3 is 14 amino acids long. CDR3 sequence reads: CASSFQRTNTEAFF. The CDR3 region has the DNA TGTGCCAGCAGTTTTCAGAGAACGAACACTGAAGCTTTCTTT.

The chain links TRBV20-1 to TRBJ2-5, with 9 positions matching TRBD1. V gave up 2 bases and J gave up 5 bases; unmatched junction bases: 3. The CDR3 contains 13 residues. Germline V CDR1 and CDR2: DFQATT, SNEGSKA (reference sequence). The CDR3 spells CSARTGGPETQYF. CDR3 DNA: TGCAGTGCTAGAACAGGGGGCCCGGAGACCCAGTACTTC.

This chain connects TRBV20-1 to TRBJ2-1; 7 bases fit TRBD1. The CDR3 spans 15 residues. Germline CDR1 reads DFQATT; CDR2 reads SNEGSKA (reference sequence). V was clipped by 0 bases and J by 8 bases; unmatched bases: 10. This CDR3 is CSARDPDRALDEQFF. The DNA for the CDR3 is TGCAGTGCTAGAGATCCCGACAGGGCCCTTGATGAGCAGTTCTTC.

In this sample, this clonotype turned up many times. V is TRBV12-3 or TRBV12-4 and J is TRBJ2-2, with unresolved D. This CDR3 contains 16 residues. V was trimmed by 1 base and J by 5 bases, leaving 14 bases between them. CDR3 loop: CASSLGGGPITGELFF. The CDR3 DNA sequence: TGTGCCAGCAGTTTAGGCGGCGGTCCCATTACCGGGGAGCTGTTTTTT.

There are many counts of this clonotype. The V gene is TRBV7-3, the J gene TRBJ2-5; 7 nucleotides agree with TRBD1. The germline V gene has CDR1 SGHTA and CDR2 FQGTGA. The V and J ends lost 4 bases and 4 bases, in that order; junction bases with no gene match: 9. The CDR3 totals 15 residues. This CDR3 reads CASSSETGRGETQYF. The CDR3 nucleotides read TGTGCCAGCAGCTCAGAGACAGGGAGAGGAGAGACCCAGTACTTC.

This clonotype was seen ten or more times. The chain couples TRBV15 to TRBJ2-3; TRBD2 is a possible D gene (6 bases). CDR1 and CDR2 from the germline V gene are LNHNV and YYDKDF (reference sequence). Between the trimmed V and J ends, which lost 1 base and 3 bases, there was a span of 8 bases. This CDR3 contains 14 residues. CDR3 amino acids: CATSRGLATDTQYF. CDR3 in DNA: TGTGCCACCAGCAGAGGTCTAGCGACAGATACGCAGTATTTT.

This clonotype has a count of ten or more. The chain employs TRBV24-1 and TRBJ2-1; D is unresolved. The germline V and J ends were trimmed by 2 bases and 4 bases, with 2 bases remaining between them. The germline gives CDR1 KGHDR, CDR2 SFDVKD. CDR3 length: 12 residues. The CDR3 nucleotides are TGTGCCACCAGTGATTCGTACAATGAGCAGTTCTTC. It translates to CATSDSYNEQFF.

The chain recombines TRBV3-1 with TRBJ1-2; perhaps TRBD1 as D (5 bases). CDR3 size: 14 residues. V lost 2 bases, J lost 3 bases, and 10 bases lay in between. Germline-derived CDR1 and CDR2 are LGHDT and YNNKEL (reference sequence). CDR3 nucleotides: TGTGCCAGCAGCCAATATGAGGGGTACTATGGCTACACCTTC. Translating gives CASSQYEGYYGYTF.

The chain has TRBV27 and TRBJ1-1; D uncertain. The CDR3 spans 15 residues. Between the trimmed V and J ends, which lost 4 bases and 1 base, there was a span of 13 bases. The germline V gene has CDR1 MNHEY and CDR2 SMNVEV (reference sequence). Here the CDR3 DNA reads TGTGCCAGCAGTTCCCCCTATTTGGGGAACACTGAAGCTTTCTTT. This gives the protein CASSSPYLGNTEAFF.

This clonotype has ten or more counts. The chain uses TRBV6-5 and TRBJ1-2; possibly TRBD1 for D (6 bases). V lost 2 bases and J lost 9, with 13 bases in between. CDR1 MNHEY and CDR2 SVGAGI come from the germline V gene. This CDR3 comprises 13 residues. CDR3 sequence (DNA): TGTGCCAGCAGTTACAAACAGGGTAGACGCTACACCTTC. It specifies CASSYKQGRRYTF.

This clonotype turned up a few times. This chain connects TRBV9 to TRBJ1-2; unclear D gene. V shed 5 bases and J shed 4 bases, with 18 bases lying between them. Per germline, CDR1 SGDLS and CDR2 YYNGEE. The CDR3 contains 15 residues. The CDR3 nucleotides read TGTGCCAGCAGTGCTACGGGCGGGTCTTTCTATGGCTACACCTTC. This gives the protein CASSATGGSFYGYTF.

This clonotype turned up a few times. The chain couples TRBV20-1 to TRBJ2-5; 14 bases are a match to TRBD2. V gave up 5 bases and J gave up 5 bases; unmatched junction bases: 10. The CDR3 has 16 residues. Germline values: CDR1 DFQATT, CDR2 SNEGSKA (reference sequence). The CDR3, as DNA: TGCAGTGCTCCCCTGGGACTAGCGGGAGCACGGGAGACCCAGTACTTC. It specifies CSAPLGLAGARETQYF.